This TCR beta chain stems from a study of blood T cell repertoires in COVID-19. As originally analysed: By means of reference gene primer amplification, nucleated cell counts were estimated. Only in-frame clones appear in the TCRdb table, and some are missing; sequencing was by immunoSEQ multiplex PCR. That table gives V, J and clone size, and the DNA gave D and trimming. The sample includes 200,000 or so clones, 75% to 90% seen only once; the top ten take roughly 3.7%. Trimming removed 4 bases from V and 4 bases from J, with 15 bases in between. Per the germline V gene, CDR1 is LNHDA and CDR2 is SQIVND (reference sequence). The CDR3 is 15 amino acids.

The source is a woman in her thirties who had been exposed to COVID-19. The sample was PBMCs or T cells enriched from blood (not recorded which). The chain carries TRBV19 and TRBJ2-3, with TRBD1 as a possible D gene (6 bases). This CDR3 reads CASSKTGMTPDTQYF. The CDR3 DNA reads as TGTGCCAGTAGTAAAACAGGGATGACTCCAGATACGCAGTATTTT.